This T cell receptor (beta chain) is drawn from a study of CD8 T cells in ankylosing spondylitis. About this clonotype: Its antigen remains unknown.

With molecular barcodes, quantitative 5'-RACE was used to make the TCR beta libraries. TCRdb ran MiXCR on the 5' RACE reads and lists one entry per CDR3 protein. Among 90,000 to 120,000 distinct CDR3 sequences listed, approximately 25% were seen once. Study-level points and caveats: A TCR beta motif made of 7 to 9 highly homologous variants seemed typical of ankylosing spondylitis blood.

In germline, CDR1 is SEHNR, CDR2 FQNEAQ (reference sequence). Trimming took off 5 bases at V and 7 bases at J, with 14 bases between the two ends. This CDR3 region has 13 residues. Specimen: synovial fluid, either unsorted or a sorted T cell fraction (not recorded which). The sequence came from a male donor with ankylosing spondylitis. This chain links TRBV7-9 with TRBJ2-5, with D uncertain. The CDR3 DNA follows: TGTGCCAGCAGCCTTCTCGCAGGCTGGACCCAGTACTTC. Residues: CASSLLAGWTQYF. The entire variable domain, with the rest obtained from reference TRBV7-9 and TRBJ2-5, is as follows: DTGVSQNPRHKITKRGQNVTFRCDPISEHNRLYWYRQTLGQGPEFLTYFQNEAQLEKSRLLSDRFSAERPKGSFSTLEIQRTEQGDSAMYLCASSLLAGWTQYFGPGTRLLVL.